Presented here are 16 T cell receptor beta chains from one specimen sequenced in a study of T cells after yellow fever vaccination. TCRdb redid the calling of the 5' RACE reads with MiXCR, one entry per CDR3 protein. The sample holds some 300,000 distinct CDR3 sequences; over 8.5% are singletons and the top ten take less than 3.5%. Source: CD4+ T cells sorted from PBMCs, taken 45 days after the yellow fever booster vaccination. The receptors were sampled from a man younger than 30 who received the YFV17D yellow fever vaccine.

V is TRBV9 and J is TRBJ2-5; maybe TRBD2 (6 bases). Germline values: CDR1 SGDLS, CDR2 YYNGEE. The V and J ends lost 0 bases and 2 bases respectively, with 11 bases between them. CDR3 size: 15 residues. The CDR3 DNA follows: TGTGCCAGCAGCGTAGAACTAGCCCCTCAAGAGACCCAGTACTTC. Translating gives CASSVELAPQETQYF. Looking up the rest from reference TRBV9 and TRBJ2-5 gives the full variable domain: DSGVTQTPKHLITATGQRVTLRCSPRSGDLSVYWYQQSLDQGLQFLIQYYNGEERAKGNILERFSAQQFPDLHSELNLSSLELGDSALYFCASSVELAPQETQYFGPGTRLLVL.

This clonotype was seen more than once but under ten times. This sequence joins TRBV29-1 and TRBJ2-2, with 9 bases identical to TRBD1. The CDR3 is made up of 15 amino acids. CDR1 SQVTM and CDR2 ANQGSEA come from the germline V gene. Trimming removed 4 bases from V and 5 bases from J; junction bases left unmatched: 8. CDR3 sequence reads: CSVAGTGSVTGELFF. DNA for the CDR3: TGCAGCGTTGCCGGGACAGGGAGCGTAACCGGGGAGCTGTTTTTT.

The V gene is TRBV12-3 or TRBV12-4, the J gene TRBJ2-1, with 7 bases that match TRBD1. With V trimmed by 6 bases and J by 1 base, 6 bases remained unmatched. The CDR3 length is 15 residues. CDR3 loop: CASRRQGISYNEQFF. CDR3 coding DNA: TGTGCCAGCAGACGACAGGGAATTTCCTACAATGAGCAGTTCTTC.

This clonotype was seen at least ten times. The chain uses TRBV10-1 and TRBJ2-1; perhaps D is TRBD1 or TRBD2 (5 bases each). The germline V gene encodes CDR1 WNHNN and CDR2 SYGVQD (reference sequence). The CDR3 is 16 amino acids. V was clipped by 0 bases and J by 9 bases, with 18 bases between them. Here the CDR3 DNA reads TGCGCCAGCAGTGAGTCCTTGGGGGAAGGTTTTAGTGAGCAGTTCTTC. Translation gives CASSESLGEGFSEQFF.

The rearrangement links TRBV5-1 to TRBJ2-2, with D unresolved. The CDR3 has 15 residues. CDR1 is SGHRS and CDR2 is YFSETQ in the germline V gene. V dropped 1 base and J dropped 1 base, with 8 bases sitting between them. The CDR3 sequence is CASSLPSRNTGELFF. In nucleotides, the CDR3 is TGCGCCAGCAGCTTGCCTTCCCGGAACACCGGGGAGCTGTTTTTT.

This clonotype was counted only a few times. The chain uses TRBV11-2 and TRBJ2-1; TRBD2 aligns across 8 bases. The germline V gene encodes CDR1 SGHAT and CDR2 FQNNGV. The CDR3 runs 15 residues. J lost 10 bases, V lost 2 bases, and 10 bases had no gene match. The CDR3 region is CASSLYGTGGLEQFF. In DNA, the CDR3 is TGTGCCAGCAGCTTATACGGGACGGGGGGGCTCGAGCAGTTCTTC.

This clonotype was observed at least ten times. The chain recombines TRBV28 with TRBJ2-7, with D perhaps given as TRBD1 or TRBD2 (6 bases each). The V end was cut by 10 bases, the J end by 3 bases, with 13 bases between. The germline V gene has CDR1 MDHEN and CDR2 SYDVKM. There are 12 residues in the CDR3. CDR3 in amino acids: CATREGGYEQYV. CDR3 bases: TGTGCCACCCGCGAGGGGGGCTACGAGCAGTACGTC.

The gene calls are TRBV6-5 and TRBJ2-7; D is perhaps TRBD1 (6 bases). The CDR3 loop spans 14 amino acids. V was cut by 0 bases and J by 6 bases, with 12 bases left in between. Germline V lookup: CDR1 MNHEY, CDR2 SVGAGI. CDR3 sequence reads: CASSYSRAGAEQYF. The CDR3 DNA reads as TGTGCCAGCAGTTACTCCAGGGCAGGGGCCGAGCAGTACTTC.

In this sample, this clonotype turned up many times. The chain has TRBV10-3 and TRBJ2-5; TRBD2 matches 9 bases. This CDR3 is 14 amino acids long. The V and J ends lost 8 bases and 5 bases, in that order; junction bases with no gene match: 9. Germline V CDR1 and CDR2: ENHRY, SYGVKD. The CDR3 reads CAIRTTSGGETQYF. Here the CDR3 DNA reads TGTGCCATCCGAACGACTAGCGGAGGGGAGACCCAGTACTTC.

This clonotype was seen a handful of times. This chain links TRBV7-9 with TRBJ1-2, with D maybe TRBD1 (6 bases). The CDR3 consists of 13 residues. Trimming removed 4 bases at V and 8 bases at J, with 14 bases between. CDR1 is SEHNR, CDR2 FQNEAQ, per germline (reference sequence). Written as DNA, the CDR3 is TGTGCCAGCAGCTCCACAGGGTTGGAGGGCTACACCTTC. Its protein is CASSSTGLEGYTF.

This clonotype was seen more than once but under ten times. This chain connects TRBV6-5 to TRBJ1-4; tentatively, D is TRBD1 (5 bases). The germline V and J ends were trimmed by 5 bases and 4 bases, with 11 bases remaining between them. Germline CDR1 and CDR2: MNHEY and SVGAGI. The CDR3 is 14 residues long. CDR3 nucleotides: TGTGCCAGCAGTCGGGGACTGATTAATGAAAAACTGTTTTTT. This sequence encodes CASSRGLINEKLFF.

This clonotype was seen only a few times. The V call is TRBV27, the J call TRBJ2-5, with D perhaps matching TRBD1 (5 bases). The CDR3 is made up of 15 amino acids. V dropped 5 bases and J dropped 2 bases, with 15 bases sitting between them. Germline CDR1 reads MNHEY; CDR2 reads SMNVEV (reference sequence). CDR3 bases: TGTGCCAGCAGTGCCCAGGGTATCTGGCAAGAGACCCAGTACTTC. Its protein product is CASSAQGIWQETQYF.

The CDR3 sequence: CASSTTGTIHTDTQYF. CDR3 nucleotide sequence: TGTGCCAGCAGCACGACCGGGACTATCCACACAGATACGCAGTATTTT. The chain couples TRBV5-4 to TRBJ2-3, with 7 bases that match TRBD2. Trimming took 4 bases from V and 2 from J; bases not matched to a gene: 10. The CDR3 sequence is 16 residues long. Germline V gives CDR1 SGHNT, CDR2 YYREEE (reference sequence).

This clonotype was seen a few times. This chain links TRBV12-3 or TRBV12-4 with TRBJ1-1, with TRBD1 identical over 11 bases. V was pared by 6 bases and J by 3 bases, with 6 bases of the junction left unmatched. The length of the CDR3 is 15 residues. The CDR3, as DNA: TGTGCCAGCAGAAGGACAGGGGGCCAGGACACTGAAGCTTTCTTT. Encoded protein: CASRRTGGQDTEAFF.

The chain joins TRBV29-1 to TRBJ2-5, with 7 bases that match TRBD2. The CDR3 runs 14 residues. V was clipped by 6 bases and J by 11 bases; unmatched bases: 18. Germline V gene data show CDR1 as SQVTM and CDR2 as ANQGSEA. Here the CDR3 reads CSVLPLVGGSSQYF. The CDR3 DNA follows: TGCAGCGTCCTGCCTCTCGTCGGGGGGAGCTCGCAGTACTTC.

This clonotype was seen only a few times. The rearrangement uses TRBV12-3 or TRBV12-4 and TRBJ2-5, with D perhaps TRBD2 (5 bases). The length of the CDR3 is 12 residues. Trimming shortened V by 8 bases and J by 0 bases, and 7 bases separated the two germline ends. The CDR3 loop reads CASRDHQETQYF. CDR3 DNA sequence: TGTGCCAGCCGGGATCACCAAGAGACCCAGTACTTC.